This T cell receptor beta chain is drawn from a study of blood T cell repertoires in COVID-19 (TCRdb year 2020). Describing the broader study: Samples covering the acute and convalescent phases of COVID-19 were provided by collaborators in the United States, Italy and Spain. Sample metadata almost always included a de-identified subject ID, COVID-19 status, age in years and sex. Subjects who had been exposed to COVID-19, were actively infected with it, or had recovered from it provided the deeply sampled blood TCRbeta repertoires that made up the dataset. The repertoires were released in a freely available public database meant as a resource for research on the immune response to SARS-CoV-2. Samples came from the ongoing ImmuneRACE study (first 160 participants) plus 1,254 subjects from 6 global collaborators. Where available, HLA class I and class II types were obtained from metadata supplied by the sample provider rather than from assay-based typing. The prospective study material was composed of cDNA or gDNA derived from T cells, B-cell-depleted T cells, or PBMCs.

Germline trimming amounts to 10 bases on V and 9 bases on J, with 18 as the count of junction bases outside the gene matches. The germline V gene (reference sequence) sets CDR1 to LNHDA and CDR2 to SQIVND. The CDR3 sequence holds 16 residues, the cysteine and phenylalanine included. Only the CDR3 DNA stays, 48 bases, in frame from base 1. Broader findings and caveats from the paper: How much clinical and demographic metadata was included differed by source and by participant, and the metadata was provided uncurated.

Remarks on this clone: The antigen it binds to is not known. No per-base quality is available; no much larger clone lies one base away.

Whole blood was collected in K2EDTA tubes by collaborating institutions according to the institutions' own protocols. For TCRbeta analysis, collaborators shipped samples as frozen whole blood, isolated PBMCs, or DNA extracted from either of those sample types. TCRbeta CDR3 regions were amplified from genomic DNA using the immunoSEQ Assay, a bias-controlled multiplex PCR. The paper's data handling went like this. The number of nucleated cells in each sample was estimated from the amplification of reference gene primers within the assay. Sequence reads were collapsed and filtered to measure the absolute abundance of every unique TCRbeta CDR3 rearrangement. Productive Simpson clonality was computed per sample as the square root of Simpson's diversity index over productive rearrangements. As stored in TCRdb, this immuneACCESS dataset retains in-frame rearrangements with V and J assigned. A fraction of the clones does not appear; measured against another copy, unresolved V genes explain less than half of the discrepancy, and the remainder lacks a known reason. The D gene and trimming were derived from the DNA, and the V and J assignments and clone size from that table. In all, the sample holds 240,000 or so clones, and 82% of those were seen once. The leading ten clones occupy 1.5% to 2% of the sample.

The specimen was peripheral blood. Recombination linked TRBV19 to TRBJ2-1, and 10 bases in between align with TRBD2. The receptor was derived from a woman at least 80 years old with acute or convalescent COVID-19. The CDR3 is CATSKGGTSGVAEQFF. In nucleotide form, the sequence is TGTGCCACCTCCAAAGGGGGCACTAGCGGGGTCGCTGAGCAGTTCTTC.